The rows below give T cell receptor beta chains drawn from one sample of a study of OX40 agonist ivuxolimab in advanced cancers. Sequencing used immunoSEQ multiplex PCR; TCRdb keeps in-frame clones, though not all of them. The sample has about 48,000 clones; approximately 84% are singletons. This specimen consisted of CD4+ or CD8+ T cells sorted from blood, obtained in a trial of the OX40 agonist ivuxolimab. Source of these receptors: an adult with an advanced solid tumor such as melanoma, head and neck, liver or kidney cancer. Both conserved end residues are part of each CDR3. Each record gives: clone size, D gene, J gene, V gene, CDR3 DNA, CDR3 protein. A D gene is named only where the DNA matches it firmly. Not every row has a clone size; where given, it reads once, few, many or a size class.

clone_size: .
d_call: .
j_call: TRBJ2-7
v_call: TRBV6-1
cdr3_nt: TGTGCCAGCAGTGAGTTGATTGGGGTTGAGCAGTACTTC
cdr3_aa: CASSELIGVEQYF

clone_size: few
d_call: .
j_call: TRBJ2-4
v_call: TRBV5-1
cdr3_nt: TGCGCCAGCAGCCCCGGAAGCAGGGGTGGCATTCAGTACTTC
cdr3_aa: CASSPGSRGGIQYF

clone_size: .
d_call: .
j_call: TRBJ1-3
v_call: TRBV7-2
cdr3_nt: TGTGCCAGCAGCTTACGAGCCGGGACTACCATCTCTGGAAACACCATATATTTT
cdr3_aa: CASSLRAGTTISGNTIYF

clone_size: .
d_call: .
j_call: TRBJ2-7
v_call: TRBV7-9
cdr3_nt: TGTGCCAGCAGCTTAGCAACTGGGGTAAAGGCCTACGAGCAGTACTTC
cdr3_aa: CASSLATGVKAYEQYF

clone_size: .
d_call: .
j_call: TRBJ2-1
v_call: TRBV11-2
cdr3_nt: TGTGCCAGCAGCCCGGGCCCGGGCTACAATGAGCAGCTCTTC
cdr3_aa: CASSPGPGYNEQLF

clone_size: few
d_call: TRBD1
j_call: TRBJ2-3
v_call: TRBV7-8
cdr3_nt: TGTGCCAGCAGCTTAGAGGACAGGGGGCGGGTGGCAGATACGCAGTATTTT
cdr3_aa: CASSLEDRGRVADTQYF

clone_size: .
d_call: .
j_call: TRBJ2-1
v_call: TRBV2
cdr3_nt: TGTGCCAGCAGGGGGTCCTCCTACAATGAGCAGTTCTTC
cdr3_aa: CASRGSSYNEQFF

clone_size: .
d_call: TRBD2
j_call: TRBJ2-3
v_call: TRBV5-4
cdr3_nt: TGTGCCAGCGGCTTGGAAGCGGGAATCACAGATACGCAGTATTTT
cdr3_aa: CASGLEAGITDTQYF

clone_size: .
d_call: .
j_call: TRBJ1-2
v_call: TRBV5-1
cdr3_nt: TGCGCCAGCAGAGTTAGCCAGGGGAACTATGGCTACACCTTC
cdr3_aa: CASRVSQGNYGYTF

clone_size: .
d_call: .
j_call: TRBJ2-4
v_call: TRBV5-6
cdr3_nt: TGTGCCAGCAGCTTAATGGGTCTAGGACTGAAAAACATTCAGTACTTC
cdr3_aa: CASSLMGLGLKNIQYF

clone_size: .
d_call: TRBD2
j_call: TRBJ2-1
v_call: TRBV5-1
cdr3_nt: TGCGCCAGCCGTTTAGCGGGAGGAACCTCAAATGAGCAGTTCTTC
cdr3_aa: CASRLAGGTSNEQFF

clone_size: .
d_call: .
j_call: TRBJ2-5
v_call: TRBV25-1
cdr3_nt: TGTGCCAGCAGTGATCTGACTCTCCAAGAGACCCAGTACTTC
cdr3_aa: CASSDLTLQETQYF

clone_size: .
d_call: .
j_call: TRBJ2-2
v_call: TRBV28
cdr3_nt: TGTGCCAGCGGACAGTCGGGGGAACGGTCCGGGGAGCTGTTTTTT
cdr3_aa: CASGQSGERSGELFF

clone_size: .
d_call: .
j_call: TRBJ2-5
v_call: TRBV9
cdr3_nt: TGTGCCAGCAGCGTAGGCGGCTTTGAAGAGACCCAGTACTTC
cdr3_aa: CASSVGGFEETQYF

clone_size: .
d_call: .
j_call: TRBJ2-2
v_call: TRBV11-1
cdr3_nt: TGTGCCAGCAGCCCGGCGTGGACCGGGGAGCTGTTTTTT
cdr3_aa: CASSPAWTGELFF

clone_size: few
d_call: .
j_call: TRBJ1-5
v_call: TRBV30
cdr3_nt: TGTGCCTGGAGTGGGGATGATCAGCCCCAGCATTTT
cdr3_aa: CAWSGDDQPQHF

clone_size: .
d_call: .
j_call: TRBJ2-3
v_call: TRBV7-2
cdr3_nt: TGTGCCAGCAGCTTAGGGTGGGCGGGTACGCAGTATTTT
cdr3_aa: CASSLGWAGTQYF

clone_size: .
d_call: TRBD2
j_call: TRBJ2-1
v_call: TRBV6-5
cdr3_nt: TGTGCCAGCAGTGGCCCGGGACTAGCGGGAGATGAGCAGTTCTTC
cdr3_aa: CASSGPGLAGDEQFF

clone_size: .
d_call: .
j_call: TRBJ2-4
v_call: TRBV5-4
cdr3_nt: TGTGCCAGCAGCTTGGGGGGGCAGGGTGCCAAAAACATTCAGTACTTC
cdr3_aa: CASSLGGQGAKNIQYF

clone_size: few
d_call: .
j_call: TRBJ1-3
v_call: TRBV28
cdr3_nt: TGTGCCACCTTAACAGGGACTGGAAACACCATATATTTT
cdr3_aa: CATLTGTGNTIYF